This T cell receptor beta chain was identified in a study of Graves' ophthalmopathy and Graves' hyperthyroidism. The length of the CDR3 is 14 residues. V dropped 3 bases and J dropped 2 bases, with 10 bases sitting between them. Germline V gene sequence: CDR1 SGHVS, CDR2 FQNEAQ. Scientists amplified the TCR beta CDR3 regions from RNA transcripts. Second-round multiplex PCR came after first-round RT-PCR with HTBI primers. TCRdb analysed the multiplex PCR reads with MiXCR anew, one entry per CDR3 protein. The profile shows about 740,000 distinct CDR3 sequences, approximately 40% of them singletons. Sequencing was carried out using peripheral blood. This sequence originates from an adult man with Graves' ophthalmopathy. The chain has TRBV7-8 and TRBJ1-2; D uncertain. Here the CDR3 DNA reads TGTGCCAGCAGCTTGGTGACCCTGAACTATGGCTACACCTTC. Its protein product is CASSLVTLNYGYTF. The full variable domain, its missing parts supplied by reference TRBV7-8 and TRBJ1-2, is GAGVSQSPRYKVAKRGQDVALRCDPISGHVSLFWYQQALGQGPEFLTYFQNEAQLDKSGLPSDRFFAERPEGSVSTLKIQRTQQEDSAVYLCASSLVTLNYGYTFGSGTRLTVV.